The 28 T cell receptor beta chains listed next were all sequenced from one sample in a study of spatial heterogeneity in lung cancer. Time point denoted: blood at routine non-recurrence follow-up after resection. TCRdb re-analysed the 5' RACE reads in MiXCR, keeping a single row per CDR3 protein. This table holds 85,000 to 100,000 distinct CDR3 sequences, approximately 19% found once. The sequences come from PBMCs, collected at follow-up. The receptors shown here come from a male donor with early-stage non-small cell lung cancer.

Ten or more counts support this clonotype. The rearrangement links TRBV30 to TRBJ1-2; no firm D call. Germline CDR1 GTSNPN, CDR2 SVGIG (reference sequence). The CDR3 sequence is 11 residues long. V lost 2 bases to trimming and J lost 8 bases, with 9 bases between them. In nucleotides, the CDR3 is TGTGCCTGGAGTTTCGGGGTAGGCTACACCTTC. Its translation is CAWSFGVGYTF.

The J gene is TRBJ2-7, the V gene TRBV27, with a weak D call TRBD1 (5 bases). Trimming took off 2 bases at V and 3 bases at J, with 5 bases between the two ends. The CDR3 length is 12 residues. CDR1 and CDR2 from the germline V gene are MNHEY and SMNVEV (reference sequence). CDR3 protein: CASSLRGYEQYF. CDR3 coding DNA: TGTGCCAGCAGTTTAAGGGGCTACGAGCAGTACTTC.

In the case of this clonotype: A junction end diverges from the germline sequence, so it may reflect a read error. CDR3 sequence reads: CASSPQGTGNSIYF. CDR3 sequence (DNA): TGTGCCAGCAGCCCTCAGGGAACTGGAAACTCCATATATTTT. The V gene is TRBV7-2, the J gene TRBJ1-3; maybe TRBD1 (5 bases). The CDR3 loop spans 14 amino acids. Germline CDR1 is SGHTA and CDR2 is FQGNSA.

This clonotype was seen a few times. This chain joins TRBV6-2 or TRBV6-3 and TRBJ1-5; D uncertain. The CDR3 covers 14 residues. The V gene's germline CDR1 is MNHEY and CDR2 SVGEGT. V was pared by 0 bases and J by 4 bases, with 7 bases between. The CDR3 DNA sequence: TGTGCCAGCAGTTACTCGGCAGTAAATCAGCCCCAGCATTTT. Translated, it gives CASSYSAVNQPQHF.

This sequence joins TRBV10-1 and TRBJ2-2; D unclear. V lost 7 bases and J 2 bases, leaving 5 bases between the germline ends. The germline gives CDR1 WNHNN, CDR2 SYGVQD (reference sequence). The CDR3 has 12 amino acids. The CDR3 DNA reads as TGCGCCAGCAAGGGTAACACCGGGGAGCTGTTTTTT. This gives the protein CASKGNTGELFF.

This sequence joins TRBV3-1 and TRBJ1-1; tentatively, D is TRBD1 (5 bases). The CDR3 contains 14 residues. V gave up 6 bases and J gave up 5 bases, with 16 bases separating them. Germline V lookup: CDR1 LGHDT, CDR2 YNNKEL (reference sequence). For the CDR3, the DNA is TGTGCCAGCAGTCGGGCGGGGCTAGGGACTGAAGCTTTCTTT. Translating gives CASSRAGLGTEAFF.

The chain links TRBV2 to TRBJ2-7; 7 bases agree with TRBD1. Germline trimming cut 6 bases from V and 5 bases from J; bases unmatched to any gene: 13. Germline values: CDR1 SNHLY, CDR2 FYNNEI. The CDR3 extends over 15 amino acids. The DNA for the CDR3 is TGTGCCAGCAGCGGGACACGGACAGGATCCCACGAGCAGTACTTC. This sequence encodes CASSGTRTGSHEQYF.

The V call is TRBV29-1, the J call TRBJ2-7; no clear D. Germline V gives CDR1 SQVTM, CDR2 ANQGSEA. V was cut by 6 bases and J by 2 bases, with 17 bases left in between. The CDR3 consists of 14 residues. This CDR3 reads CSVNKGQVPYEQYF. CDR3 sequence (DNA): TGCAGCGTGAATAAAGGGCAGGTACCCTACGAGCAGTACTTC.

There are a few counts of this clonotype. The chain is built from TRBV4-1 and TRBJ2-2; D unclear. CDR1 and CDR2 from the germline V gene are MGHRA and YSYEKL. The CDR3 contains 13 residues. The ends were cut back, 0 bases at V and 9 bases at J, with 8 bases in the middle. The CDR3 spells CASSQDRGRELFF. In nucleotides, the CDR3 is TGCGCCAGCAGCCAAGACCGCGGTAGGGAGCTGTTTTTT.

This CDR3 reads CASRTQGLDTQYF. The CDR3 DNA reads TGTGCCAGCAGGACCCAAGGGCTCGATACGCAGTATTTT. The chain recombines TRBV3-1 with TRBJ2-3, with D unresolved. Germline values: CDR1 LGHDT, CDR2 YNNKEL (reference sequence). This CDR3 comprises 13 residues. Deletions cut 6 bases from V and 6 bases from J, with 13 bases between.

This clonotype was observed a few times. The DNA for the CDR3 is TGCAGTGCTAGAGGTGCTGCTAGCACAGATACGCAGTATTTT. Its translation is CSARGAASTDTQYF. J is TRBJ2-3 and V is TRBV20-1, with D hard to call. V was trimmed by 1 base and J by 0 bases, leaving 8 bases between them. The CDR3 is 14 amino acids. Germline CDR1 and CDR2: DFQATT and SNEGSKA (reference sequence).

The chain has TRBV29-1 and TRBJ2-3; D unresolved. CDR1 is SQVTM and CDR2 is ANQGSEA in the germline V gene. The CDR3 loop spans 12 amino acids. The germline V and J ends were trimmed by 6 bases and 5 bases, with 12 bases remaining between them. For the CDR3, the DNA is TGCAGCGTGTTCCTTGTGCAAGATACGCAGTATTTT. Translated, it gives CSVFLVQDTQYF.

A few counts support this clonotype. The genes are TRBV12-3 or TRBV12-4 and TRBJ2-1, with D maybe TRBD2 (6 bases). The V and J ends lost 3 bases and 8 bases respectively, with 17 bases between them. CDR3 length: 15 residues. Written as DNA, the CDR3 is TGTGCCAGCAGTTTCCCGGTCGGGAGTATCCATGAGCAGTTCTTC. This translates into CASSFPVGSIHEQFF.

The V and J genes are TRBV24-1 and TRBJ1-2, with D hard to call. CDR1 KGHDR and CDR2 SFDVKD come from the germline V gene. Trimming removed 9 bases at V and 1 base at J, with 11 bases between. This CDR3 comprises 13 residues. CDR3 sequence: CATGAGGNYGYTF. The CDR3, as DNA: TGTGCCACCGGAGCGGGTGGTAACTATGGCTACACCTTC.

This clonotype appeared a few times. The rearrangement links TRBV10-3 to TRBJ2-6; 8 bases match TRBD1. This CDR3 contains 19 residues. The V gene end was trimmed by 2 bases and the J gene end by 3 bases; junction bases not matched to a gene: 12. The germline V gene has CDR1 ENHRY and CDR2 SYGVKD. In DNA form, the CDR3 reads TGTGCCATCAGTGAGCCCCGGGACAGGTACCTTATTGGGGCCAACGTCCTGACTTTC. This gives the protein CAISEPRDRYLIGANVLTF.

This clonotype was observed a few times. V and J are TRBV11-3 and TRBJ2-2; D tentatively reads TRBD1 or TRBD2 (5 bases each). The germline V gene has CDR1 SGHNT and CDR2 YENEEA. The CDR3 has 16 amino acids. With 1 base removed from V and 3 bases from J, the gap between germline ends came to 12 bases. The CDR3 loop is CASSLGLGPDTGELFF. The CDR3 region has the DNA TGTGCCAGCAGCTTAGGGCTGGGACCGGACACCGGGGAGCTGTTTTTT.

J is TRBJ1-1 and V is TRBV20-1; tentative D call: TRBD1 (5 bases). Trimming stripped 6 bases from V and 8 bases from J, with 10 bases between. The CDR3 covers 10 residues. The germline V gene has CDR1 DFQATT and CDR2 SNEGSKA (reference sequence). DNA for the CDR3: TGCAGTGCGGGGGACGGAGAAGCTTTCTTT. It yields the protein CSAGDGEAFF.

This clonotype was counted only a few times. This chain links TRBV11-2 with TRBJ2-1; 8 bases agree with TRBD2. Losses at the gene ends were 2 bases for V and 14 bases for J; bases not matched to a gene: 14. The V gene's germline CDR1 is SGHAT and CDR2 FQNNGV. The CDR3 spans 15 residues. The CDR3 sequence: CASSLSPGLVEGEFF. The CDR3 DNA is TGTGCCAGCAGCTTATCCCCGGGACTAGTAGAGGGCGAGTTCTTC.

This clonotype showed up just once. The chain uses TRBV27 and TRBJ2-3; D might be TRBD1 (5 bases). The CDR3 covers 14 residues. Trimming took off 0 bases at V and 4 bases at J, with 8 bases between the two ends. Per the germline V gene, CDR1 is MNHEY and CDR2 is SMNVEV (reference sequence). CDR3 residues: CASSLSRVSDTQYF. The CDR3 DNA reads as TGTGCCAGCAGTTTATCCAGGGTGTCAGATACGCAGTATTTT.

J is TRBJ1-2 and V is TRBV29-1; D is perhaps TRBD1 (6 bases). Germline loops: CDR1 SQVTM, CDR2 ANQGSEA. The CDR3 runs to 17 residues. Trimming pared 0 bases from V and 4 bases from J, leaving 21 bases between. CDR3 DNA sequence: TGCAGCGTTGAAGATGTCTCGTCCCCAGGGGCCCCCTATGGCTACACCTTC. This translates into CSVEDVSSPGAPYGYTF. Together with reference TRBV29-1 and TRBJ1-2, the CDR3 gives the full variable domain: SAVISQKPSRDICQRGTSLTIQCQVDSQVTMMFWYRQQPGQSLTLIATANQGSEATYESGFVIDKFPISRPNLTFSTLTVSNMSPEDSSIYLCSVEDVSSPGAPYGYTFGSGTRLTVV.

The CDR3 nucleotides read TGTGCCAGCAGTGGACAGCCTTACGAGCAGTACTTC. Translation: CASSGQPYEQYF. V and J are TRBV2 and TRBJ2-7; a possible D gene is TRBD1 (5 bases). Germline loops: CDR1 SNHLY, CDR2 FYNNEI. The CDR3 has 12 amino acids. Trimming removed 4 bases from V and 4 bases from J, with 8 bases in between.

This clonotype has just a few counts. The chain employs TRBV5-8 and TRBJ2-2; 7 positions match TRBD2. Per germline, CDR1 SGHTS and CDR2 YDEGEE. The CDR3 length is 17 residues. Trimming cost V 3 bases and J 0 bases; bases outside gene matches: 8. The CDR3 here is CASSSREGLANTGELFF. The DNA for the CDR3 is TGTGCCAGCAGCTCGAGGGAAGGACTAGCGAACACCGGGGAGCTGTTTTTT. The full variable domain, its missing parts supplied by reference TRBV5-8 and TRBJ2-2, is EAGVTQSPTHLIKTRGQQATLRCSPISGHTSVYWYQQALGLGLQFLLWYDEGEERNRGNFPPRFSGRQFPNYSSELNVNALELEDSALYLCASSSREGLANTGELFFGEGSRLTVL.

The chain has TRBV24-1 and TRBJ2-1; 9 bases map to TRBD2. Germline CDR1 and CDR2: KGHDR and SFDVKD. The CDR3 totals 16 residues. The J segment lost 5 bases and the V segment lost 3 bases, leaving 7 bases of the junction unmatched. DNA of the CDR3: TGTGCCACCAGTGATCGTAGCGGGAGTTTAAACAATGAGCAGTTCTTC. Translated: CATSDRSGSLNNEQFF.

This sequence joins TRBV2 and TRBJ2-5; tentative D call: TRBD2 (5 bases). The CDR3 extends over 12 amino acids. The V end lost 7 bases, the J end lost 3 bases, and 9 bases lay between the germline ends. CDR1 SNHLY and CDR2 FYNNEI come from the germline V gene. CDR3 residues: CASTGLEETQYF. CDR3 coding DNA: TGTGCCAGCACCGGACTGGAAGAGACCCAGTACTTC.

This clonotype was seen more than once but under ten times. The chain employs TRBV20-1 and TRBJ1-3; maybe TRBD1 (5 bases). In germline, CDR1 is DFQATT, CDR2 SNEGSKA (reference sequence). The germline V and J ends were trimmed by 1 base and 5 bases, with 9 bases remaining between them. CDR3 size: 13 residues. CDR3 DNA sequence: TGCAGTGCTAGAGGGGGGTCTAGAAACACCATATATTTT. This gives the protein CSARGGSRNTIYF.

This sequence joins TRBV7-9 and TRBJ1-1; TRBD1 matches at 9 bases. This CDR3 is 13 amino acids long. The V gene's germline CDR1 is SEHNR and CDR2 FQNEAQ (reference sequence). With 5 bases clipped from V and 11 bases from J, the junction kept 9 bases outside the gene matches. The CDR3 coding sequence is TGTGCCAGCAGCCCCGAAGGACAGGGGCATGCTTTCTTT. Protein sequence: CASSPEGQGHAFF.

This clonotype was recorded many times. V gene TRBV6-5 combines with J gene TRBJ1-1; 7 bases align to TRBD1. CDR3 length: 11 amino acids. Per the germline V gene, CDR1 is MNHEY and CDR2 is SVGAGI. The junction had 3 bases not matched to a gene; V was cut back by 4 bases and J by 10 bases. CDR3 nucleotides: TGTGCCAGCAGTTCGGGACAGCTAGCTTTCTTT. Its protein is CASSSGQLAFF.

About this clonotype itself: A clone one base away is much larger, so this may be a read error. V usage is TRBV4-1 and J usage is TRBJ1-2; D gene ambiguous. Trimming cost V 3 bases and J 4 bases, with 9 bases left between them. CDR1 and CDR2 from the germline V gene are MGHRA and YSYEKL. This CDR3 region has 13 residues. CDR3 protein: CASSHSQCYGYTF. The CDR3 DNA sequence: TGCGCCAGCAGCCATTCGCAGTGCTATGGCTACACCTTC.